These 8 T cell receptor beta chains were all obtained from the same sample, sequenced in a study of blood T cells in healthy people across ages. Together with a sample-barcoded 5' primer, a J-beta primer mix was included in a second PCR lasting about 7 to 11 cycles. TCRdb used MiXCR to reprocess the 5' RACE reads, holding one entry per CDR3 protein. The sample includes about 1,600,000 distinct CDR3 sequences, approximately 42% of them seen just once. Sequencing used blood. All receptors derive from a woman under 30 in good health.

The chain joins TRBV6-5 to TRBJ2-7; D tentatively reads TRBD1 or TRBD2 (5 bases each). The CDR3 totals 17 residues. The V gene's germline CDR1 is MNHEY and CDR2 SVGAGI. V lost 2 bases, J lost 4 bases, and 21 bases lay in between. CDR3 nucleotides: TGTGCCAGCAGTTACGGCGGAGGTGGGCAGGGTCGATACGAGCAGTACTTC. This gives the protein CASSYGGGGQGRYEQYF.

This clonotype was seen a handful of times. V gene TRBV4-2 combines with J gene TRBJ2-1; 10 positions agree with TRBD2. The CDR3 extends over 16 amino acids. With V trimmed by 4 bases and J by 7 bases, 10 bases remained unmatched. Germline assignment: CDR1 LGHNA and CDR2 YNFKEQ. In DNA form, the CDR3 reads TGTGCCAGCAGCCCCGGCACTAGCGGGGTTGTTAATGAGCAGTTCTTC. Encoded protein: CASSPGTSGVVNEQFF.

In nucleotides, the CDR3 is TGCAGTGCTAGAGATCAATTCGGGGAGCTGTTTTTT. Its protein is CSARDQFGELFF. The chain is built from TRBV20-1 and TRBJ2-2; D remains ambiguous. V lost 0 bases and J lost 7, with 6 bases in between. CDR1 is DFQATT, CDR2 SNEGSKA, per germline (reference sequence). The CDR3 covers 12 residues.

This clonotype was counted a few times. The J gene is TRBJ2-5, the V gene TRBV14; TRBD1 matches 7 bases. Trimming removed 3 bases from V and 0 bases from J; junction bases left unmatched: 1. The germline V gene has CDR1 SGHDN and CDR2 FVKESK. The CDR3 contains 14 residues. The CDR3 loop is CASSHRGYQETQYF. CDR3 nucleotide sequence: TGTGCCAGCAGCCACAGGGGGTACCAAGAGACCCAGTACTTC.

The chain couples TRBV20-1 to TRBJ2-7; 13 positions match TRBD2. V gave up 6 bases and J gave up 3 bases; unmatched junction bases: 11. Germline V CDR1 and CDR2: DFQATT, SNEGSKA (reference sequence). There are 16 residues in the CDR3. CDR3 protein: CSANRGGTSGNYEQYF. The DNA for the CDR3 is TGCAGTGCGAACAGGGGTGGGACTAGCGGGAACTACGAGCAGTACTTC.

This clonotype was seen a few times. The rearrangement joins TRBV28 to TRBJ1-2; 10 bases match TRBD1. Trimming cost V 3 bases and J 4 bases; bases outside gene matches: 2. The CDR3 contains 14 residues. Germline values: CDR1 MDHEN, CDR2 SYDVKM. Here the CDR3 reads CASSLTGGLYGYTF. The CDR3 DNA reads TGTGCCAGCAGTTTGACAGGGGGCCTCTATGGCTACACCTTC.

The sample holds a few counts of this clonotype. Germline is not matched at one junction end, which may reflect a read error. V and J are TRBV20-1 and TRBJ1-2; D unresolved. In germline, CDR1 is DFQATT, CDR2 SNEGSKA (reference sequence). The CDR3 runs 13 residues. CDR3: CSARVGGVYGHTF. In nucleotides, the CDR3 is TGCAGTGCTAGAGTAGGCGGGGTCTATGGCCACACCTTC.

CDR3 amino acids: CASSFLDSEYEQYF. CDR3 in DNA: TGTGCCAGCAGTTTTCTGGACAGTGAGTACGAGCAGTACTTC. V usage is TRBV28 and J usage is TRBJ2-7; a possible D gene is TRBD1 (6 bases). The CDR3 spans 14 residues. With 3 bases removed from V and 4 bases from J, the gap between germline ends came to 13 bases. The germline CDR1 and CDR2 sequences are MDHEN and SYDVKM.